This TCR beta chain comes out of a study of preoperative IRX-2 immunotherapy in early breast cancer. As for treatment: preoperative locoregional IRX-2 cytokine immunotherapy. Preoperative locoregional IRX-2 cytokine immunotherapy was tested in the phase Ib source study. The CDR3 spans 14 residues. Generated by immunoSEQ multiplex PCR, the TCRdb table keeps only in-frame clones and is missing some. The sample has around 40,000 clones, 60% to 85% seen once. The TCR comes from a human donor with breast cancer. The chain carries TRBV22-1 and TRBJ2-7; TRBD2, the D gene given by the table, was not confirmed from the DNA. TRBV22-1 counts as a pseudogene. The sequenced sample was tumor tissue, obtained after IRX-2 immunotherapy. Here the CDR3 reads CASSSGTSDYEQYF. CDR3 coding DNA: TGTGCCAGCAGTTCCGGGACTAGCGACTACGAGCAGTACTTC.